This T cell receptor beta chain was sequenced during a study of glioma-infiltrating T cells after dendritic cell vaccination. On the study more broadly: Autologous tumor lysate-pulsed dendritic cell vaccination was given between about 2003 and 2013.

This sample's time point: after dendritic cell vaccination, including at tumor progression/relapse. Before vaccination, two weeks after the third vaccination, and at progression, PBMC were collected. Unmatched junction bases numbered 1, after V lost 0 bases and J lost 2 bases. The CDR3 is 14 residues long. In germline, CDR1 is GTSNPN, CDR2 SVGIG (reference sequence). Up to 2 ug genomic DNA was used for TCRB CDR3 amplification. The PCR used 60 V beta and 13 J beta primers. Assay: immunoSEQ multiplex PCR; the TCRdb copy retains only in-frame clones and omits some. The repertoire holds some 110,000 clones, with 90% as singletons.

This specimen consisted of blood, obtained after dendritic cell vaccination. The rearrangement joins TRBV30 to TRBJ2-3; 8 bases are shared with TRBD2. This TCR was sampled from a human donor with glioblastoma. The CDR3 sequence is CAWSVGGVTDTQYF. In nucleotides, the CDR3 is TGTGCCTGGAGTGTCGGGGGGGTCACAGATACGCAGTATTTT.